These T cell receptor beta chains were read from a single sample in a study of blood T cell repertoires in COVID-19. Only in-frame clones appear in the TCRdb table, and some are missing; sequencing was by immunoSEQ multiplex PCR. The sample lists 350,000 to 500,000 clones, over 75% occurring once. Sequenced input: PBMCs or T cells enriched from blood (not recorded which). The receptors were sampled from a woman aged 18-29 years who had been exposed to COVID-19. Each CDR3 is given with its conserved first and last residue. Each record gives: J gene, V gene, clone size, CDR3 protein. Size tells how often a clone was seen (once, few, many) or the class of an expanded clone, and some rows leave it out.

TRBJ1-4 | TRBV5-1 | . | CASSLLYRDEKLFF
TRBJ1-2 | TRBV6-1 | . | CASSEAIGQGSGYTF
TRBJ1-2 | TRBV6-4 | once | CASSDSPGGSGYTF
TRBJ1-1 | TRBV6-5 | . | CASRYGLGMNTEAFF
TRBJ2-1 | TRBV7-9 | . | CASRRVAGGHNEQFF
TRBJ2-1 | TRBV28 | . | CASRVDLTGYNEQFF
TRBJ1-2 | TRBV10-3 | . | CATSRGLGLLHTPGGYTF
TRBJ2-4 | TRBV19 | . | CASSIGRSSGLAKNIQYF
TRBJ1-5 | TRBV15 | . | CATSSGTGGNQPQHF
TRBJ2-3 | TRBV2 | . | CASSETSVPRPDTQYF
TRBJ1-1 | TRBV3-1/TRBV3-2 | few | CASTGGQGARVRGAFF
TRBJ2-2 | TRBV5-1 | . | CASSFSGTANTGELFF
TRBJ2-1 | TRBV28 | . | CASTTGHRYNEQFF
TRBJ1-4 | TRBV28 | . | CASSSGGGSEKLFF
TRBJ2-1 | TRBV19 | . | CASSFFPGGGYNEQFF
TRBJ1-5 | TRBV19 | . | CASSIGSVSNQPQHF
TRBJ2-3 | TRBV24-1 | . | CATSPDRTDTQYF
TRBJ2-7 | TRBV28 | . | CASSETVPYEQYF
TRBJ2-7 | TRBV28 | . | CASSLNGQGGYEQYF
TRBJ1-1 | TRBV6-1 | few | CASSEWQGGTEAFF
TRBJ1-1 | TRBV19 | . | CASSIGPGMNTEAFF
TRBJ2-1 | TRBV5-1 | . | CASNGGGNSYNEQFF